What follows are 21 T cell receptor beta chains derived from one specimen sequenced in a study of shared clonotypes between healthy human individuals (TCRdb year 2020). Library creation used the immunoSEQ multiplex PCR assay. TCRdb took this table from immuneACCESS and kept in-frame rearrangements with V and J called. Such tables lack part of the clones; where checked against another copy, unresolved V genes explain under half of the gap, and the rest is unexplained. In this sample the table shows 230,000 or so clones, 50% to 75% of which occur a single time. The ten largest clones add up to 11% of the sample. Sequenced sample: memory CD4+ T cells sorted from blood. What the cell subset or site label conveys for this sample: CD45RA-negative fraction. The origin of the receptors is a man aged 25-40 years in good health.

This chain joins TRBV27 and TRBJ2-1; maybe TRBD2 (5 bases). Trimming took off 6 bases at V and 8 bases at J, with 14 bases between the two ends. The germline gives CDR1 MNHEY, CDR2 SMNVEV (reference sequence). This CDR3 has 13 amino acids. CDR3 sequence (DNA): TGTGCCAGCAGGTACGCGGGTACGGATGAGCAGTTCTTC. Amino acids: CASRYAGTDEQFF.

As to this clone: A junction boundary mismatches the germline segment, possibly from a read error. CDR3 protein: CASSPGTLNEQFF. CDR3 coding DNA: TGTGCTAGCAGCCCGGGGACCCTAAATGAGCAGTTCTTC. The chain recombines TRBV7-7 with TRBJ2-1; D possibly matches TRBD1 or TRBD2 (5 bases each). Germline V lookup: CDR1 SSHAT, CDR2 FNYEAQ (reference sequence). This CDR3 region has 13 residues.

This clone was observed many times. J is TRBJ1-2 and V is TRBV5-4; 7 nucleotides agree with TRBD1. The ends lost 5 bases at V and 6 bases at J; junction bases unmatched: 7. Per germline, CDR1 SGHNT and CDR2 YYREEE (reference sequence). The CDR3 has 13 residues. CDR3 in amino acids: CASRRGTDDGYTF. CDR3 nucleotide sequence: TGTGCCAGCAGGCGGGGGACAGATGATGGCTACACCTTC.

The V call is TRBV7-8, the J call TRBJ2-7; the D is unclear. Germline values: CDR1 SGHVS, CDR2 FQNEAQ. The V and J ends lost 5 bases and 0 bases respectively, with 11 bases between them. This CDR3 comprises 14 residues. The CDR3 nucleotides are TGTGCCAGCAGCACCCGACAACCCTCCTACGAGCAGTACTTC. Translated: CASSTRQPSYEQYF.

The chain combines TRBV11-3 with TRBJ1-1; D perhaps matches TRBD1 (6 bases). The germline V gene has CDR1 SGHNT and CDR2 YENEEA. CDR3 length equals 14 residues. Trimming cost V 5 bases and J 4 bases, with 14 bases left between them. CDR3 protein: CASSPGQSSTEAFF. In DNA form, the CDR3 reads TGTGCCAGCAGCCCCGGACAGTCGAGCACTGAAGCTTTCTTT.

The chain couples TRBV11-2 to TRBJ2-3; D is uncertain. Germline CDR1 and CDR2: SGHAT and FQNNGV. V was trimmed by 2 bases and J by 8 bases, leaving 8 bases between them. This CDR3 has 12 amino acids. As DNA, the CDR3 is TGTGCCAGCAGCTTAAACGGCCCTACGCAGTATTTT. This encodes CASSLNGPTQYF.

The genes are TRBV10-3 and TRBJ2-7; D is perhaps TRBD1 (5 bases). CDR3 length equals 11 residues. V was shortened by 6 bases and J by 5 bases, with 8 bases between the two germline ends. In germline, CDR1 is ENHRY, CDR2 SYGVKD. The CDR3: CAIRQVDEQYF. CDR3 DNA: TGTGCCATCAGACAGGTAGACGAGCAGTACTTC.

The V and J genes are TRBV27 and TRBJ2-6; D gene uncertain. Germline loops: CDR1 MNHEY, CDR2 SMNVEV (reference sequence). The CDR3 is 13 amino acids. Trimming pared 5 bases from V and 0 bases from J, leaving 2 bases between. Here the CDR3 reads CASSISGANVLTF. In DNA form, the CDR3 reads TGTGCCAGCAGTATCTCTGGGGCCAACGTCCTGACTTTC.

The rearrangement links TRBV5-1 to TRBJ2-2; D assignment may be TRBD1 or TRBD2 (5 bases each). Trimming removed 0 bases at V and 4 bases at J, with 22 bases between. Germline V lookup: CDR1 SGHRS, CDR2 YFSETQ. This CDR3 comprises 19 residues. The CDR3 DNA reads as TGCGCCAGCAGCTTGGAAGGGGCCAGGGACCCCGCGGGCACCGGGGAGCTGTTTTTT. Translating it yields CASSLEGARDPAGTGELFF.

This chain joins TRBV19 and TRBJ1-1; no definite D call. Per the germline V gene, CDR1 is LNHDA and CDR2 is SQIVND (reference sequence). Trimming left V 1 base short and J 1 base short, with 7 bases between. The CDR3 runs to 14 residues. This CDR3 reads CASSIGGKNTEAFF. The CDR3 nucleotides read TGTGCCAGTAGTATAGGGGGAAAGAACACTGAAGCTTTCTTT. The full variable domain, its missing parts supplied by reference TRBV19 and TRBJ1-1, is DGGITQSPKYLFRKEGQNVTLSCEQNLNHDAMYWYRQDPGQGLRLIYYSQIVNDFQKGDIAEGYSVSREKKESFPLTVTSAQKNPTAFYLCASSIGGKNTEAFFGQGTRLTVV.

V usage is TRBV5-4 and J usage is TRBJ1-1, with D uncertain. Trimming left V 1 base short and J 1 base short, with 8 bases between. CDR1 and CDR2 from the germline V gene are SGHNT and YYREEE (reference sequence). This CDR3 spans 14 amino acids. The CDR3 sequence is CASSLKAGNTEAFF. Written as DNA, the CDR3 is TGTGCCAGCAGCTTGAAGGCGGGGAACACTGAAGCTTTCTTT. Combining the CDR3 with reference TRBV5-4 and TRBJ1-1 gives the whole variable domain ETGVTQSPTHLIKTRGQQVTLRCSSQSGHNTVSWYQQALGQGPQFIFQYYREEENGRGNFPPRFSGLQFPNYSSELNVNALELDDSALYLCASSLKAGNTEAFFGQGTRLTVV.

This clone was observed once. This may be a read error, as it is one base from a much larger clone. The sample has other DNA sequences that encode this CDR3 too. Here the CDR3 reads CASSSRQGSRGNTGELFF. Here the CDR3 DNA reads TGTGCCAGCAGTTCTAGGCAGGGTTCAAGGGGGAACACCGGGGAGCTGTTTTTT. J is TRBJ2-2 and V is TRBV11-3, with D possibly matching TRBD1 (5 bases). V was pared by 6 bases and J by 1 base, with 21 bases between. The CDR3 runs 18 residues. CDR1 and CDR2 (germline): SGHNT, YENEEA. Using reference TRBV11-3 and TRBJ2-2 for the parts outside the CDR3, the full variable domain is EAGVVQSPRYKIIEKKQPVAFWCNPISGHNTLYWYLQNLGQGPELLIRYENEEAVDDSQLPKDRFSAERLKGVDSTLKIQPAELGDSAVYLCASSSRQGSRGNTGELFFGEGSRLTVL.

This clone appeared once. The J gene is TRBJ2-3, the V gene TRBV28; the D is unclear. Germline V gene lookup returns CDR1 MDHEN and CDR2 SYDVKM. Trimming left V 10 bases short and J 5 bases short, with 10 bases between. The CDR3 is 11 residues long. CDR3 nucleotide sequence: TGTGCCATCATCGTCGGAGATACGCAGTATTTT. Translating gives CAIIVGDTQYF.

The chain joins TRBV25-1 to TRBJ1-4, with 8 bases aligning to TRBD1. CDR3 length equals 14 residues. V lost 9 bases, J lost 0 bases, and 3 bases stayed unmatched. Germline CDR1 and CDR2: MGHDK and SYGVNS. DNA for the CDR3: TGTGCCAGTGGGGACAGGACAACTAATGAAAAACTGTTTTTT. Translated: CASGDRTTNEKLFF.

The chain joins TRBV2 to TRBJ2-1, with 9 bases matching TRBD2. With V trimmed by 3 bases and J by 6 bases, 18 bases remained unmatched. The CDR3 spans 19 residues. Germline lookup yields CDR1 SNHLY and CDR2 FYNNEI. CDR3 coding DNA: TGTGCCAGCAGTGACCCCAGCCTTCAACTAGCGGGCGCTAGCAATGAGCAGTTCTTC. Its translation: CASSDPSLQLAGASNEQFF.

This chain links TRBV7-2 with TRBJ2-7; TRBD2 aligns across 13 bases. V was pared by 5 bases and J by 2 bases, with 12 bases of the junction left unmatched. Germline-derived CDR1 and CDR2 are SGHTA and FQGNSA. This CDR3 spans 18 amino acids. For the CDR3, the DNA is TGTGCCAGCAGCCCCATCCAAAGGACTAGCGGGAGAACCTACGAGCAGTACTTC. Protein product: CASSPIQRTSGRTYEQYF.

The rearrangement links TRBV28 to TRBJ2-3; D is uncertain. V lost 3 bases and J 4 bases, leaving 17 bases between the germline ends. Germline V gene sequence: CDR1 MDHEN, CDR2 SYDVKM. The CDR3 totals 16 residues. The CDR3, as DNA: TGTGCCAGCAGTTTTCCCCCTAATGGAGTCGCAGATACGCAGTATTTT. This encodes CASSFPPNGVADTQYF.

This clone occurred once. The V gene is TRBV13, the J gene TRBJ2-3; D remains unclear. Germline V lookup: CDR1 PRHDT, CDR2 FYEKMQ (reference sequence). Trimming cost V 5 bases and J 1 base, with 10 bases left between them. CDR3 length equals 14 residues. CDR3 coding DNA: TGTGCCAGCAGCACCTTAACGGGCACAGATACGCAGTATTTT. Protein sequence: CASSTLTGTDTQYF.

This rearrangement joins TRBV18 to TRBJ2-2, with 9 nucleotides matching TRBD1. This CDR3 is built from 15 residues. The V gene end was trimmed by 3 bases and the J gene end by 4 bases; junction bases not matched to a gene: 3. The germline V gene encodes CDR1 KGHSH and CDR2 LQKENI. CDR3 DNA sequence: TGTGCCAGCTCACCGACAGGGGGAGGCACCGGGGAGCTGTTTTTT. The encoded protein is CASSPTGGGTGELFF.

This clone showed up just once. The chain has TRBV4-1 and TRBJ2-7, with 7 bases identical to TRBD1. The better agreement between TRBJ2-5 and the DNA end casts doubt on the J call. CDR3 length: 14 residues. Germline assignment: CDR1 MGHRA and CDR2 YSYEKL. The CDR3, as DNA: TGCGCCAGCAGCCTGACAGGGTCGGCAGAGACCCAGTACTTC. This codes for CASSLTGSAETQYF.

The CDR3 DNA is TGTGCCAGCAGCCCGAGGGGGGCTAAAAGTCCAGATACGCAGTATTTT. Translation gives CASSPRGAKSPDTQYF. The gene calls are TRBV5-5 and TRBJ2-3; the D call may be TRBD1 or TRBD2 (6 bases each). The V gene lost 4 bases and the J gene lost 4 bases, with 19 bases spanning the gap. This CDR3 spans 16 amino acids. The germline CDR1 and CDR2 sequences are SGHKS and YYEKEE (reference sequence).